Listed below are T cell receptor beta chains from one sample, sequenced in a study of CD8 T cells in Susac syndrome. MiXCR, applied by TCRdb to the immunoSEQ multiplex PCR reads, yields one record per CDR3 protein. Counted here are around 190,000 distinct CDR3 sequences, 93% occurring once; the ten biggest clones make up around 0.1%. The specimen was CD4+ T cells from PBMCs. These receptors all stem from a human donor in good health. Both conserved end residues are part of each CDR3. Fields, in order: J gene, D gene, clone size, V gene, CDR3 DNA, CDR3 protein. A D gene is named only where the DNA matches it firmly. Size values are once, few and many counts, or a class for expanded clones, and some rows have none.

j_gene: TRBJ1-2; d_gene: .; abundance: .; v_gene: TRBV30; CDR3nt: TGTGCCTGGAATGTACAGGGAATCTTGCGTCGGGGCTACACCTTC; CDR3aa: CAWNVQGILRRGYTF
j_gene: TRBJ1-5; d_gene: TRBD1; abundance: .; v_gene: TRBV4-1; CDR3nt: TGCGCCAGCAGCGTCCGGGACAGCGGGAATCAGCCCCAGCATTTT; CDR3aa: CASSVRDSGNQPQHF
j_gene: TRBJ1-6; d_gene: .; abundance: .; v_gene: TRBV7-9; CDR3nt: TGTGCCAGCAGCTGGGACGGCTCCTATAATTCACCCCTCCACTTT; CDR3aa: CASSWDGSYNSPLHF
j_gene: TRBJ1-1; d_gene: .; abundance: .; v_gene: TRBV7-9; CDR3nt: TGTGCCAGCAGACGAACCCAAGGGGACCCTGAAGCTTTCTTT; CDR3aa: CASRRTQGDPEAFF
j_gene: TRBJ1-4; d_gene: .; abundance: .; v_gene: TRBV29-1; CDR3nt: TGCAGCGCCTCGACTGGGAATGAAAAACTGTTTTTT; CDR3aa: CSASTGNEKLFF
j_gene: TRBJ2-3; d_gene: .; abundance: .; v_gene: TRBV7-2; CDR3nt: TGTGCCAGCAGCCACGGGTTTGTTGGTACGCAGTATTTT; CDR3aa: CASSHGFVGTQYF
j_gene: TRBJ2-1; d_gene: .; abundance: few; v_gene: TRBV5-6; CDR3nt: TGTGCCAGCAGCTTGGGAGGGGGACTTTACAATGAGCAGTTCTTC; CDR3aa: CASSLGGGLYNEQFF
j_gene: TRBJ2-5; d_gene: .; abundance: once; v_gene: TRBV23-1; CDR3nt: TGCGCCAGCACCCGATGGAATAGAAAGTTCCAAGAGACCCAGTACTTC; CDR3aa: CASTRWNRKFQETQYF
j_gene: TRBJ1-1; d_gene: .; abundance: .; v_gene: TRBV29-1; CDR3nt: TGCAGCGTTGAAGATAACAGGGATGGGGCTTTCTTT; CDR3aa: CSVEDNRDGAFF
j_gene: TRBJ2-2; d_gene: TRBD1; abundance: .; v_gene: TRBV30; CDR3nt: TGTGCCTGGAACCCGGGGACAGGGTGGACCGGGGAGCTGTTTTTT; CDR3aa: CAWNPGTGWTGELFF
j_gene: TRBJ2-2; d_gene: .; abundance: .; v_gene: TRBV29-1; CDR3nt: TGCAGCGCTATGGAGGGGCCGAACACCGGGGAGCTGTTTTTT; CDR3aa: CSAMEGPNTGELFF
j_gene: TRBJ1-2; d_gene: .; abundance: .; v_gene: TRBV29-1; CDR3nt: TGCAGCGCTACCCGGAAAGAAGCTAACTATGGCTACACCTTC; CDR3aa: CSATRKEANYGYTF
j_gene: TRBJ2-7; d_gene: TRBD1; abundance: .; v_gene: TRBV7-9; CDR3nt: TGTGCCAGCAGCTTTCTGGGACAGGGCGACGAGCAGTACTTC; CDR3aa: CASSFLGQGDEQYF
j_gene: TRBJ1-3; d_gene: .; abundance: .; v_gene: TRBV12-3/TRBV12-4; CDR3nt: TGTGCCAGCAGTCGACAGGCCACCTCTGGAAACACCATATATTTT; CDR3aa: CASSRQATSGNTIYF
j_gene: TRBJ2-3; d_gene: .; abundance: .; v_gene: TRBV5-1; CDR3nt: TGCGCCAGCAGCTTGGTGGCGGAAAGCACAGATACGCAGTATTTT; CDR3aa: CASSLVAESTDTQYF
j_gene: TRBJ2-6; d_gene: .; abundance: .; v_gene: TRBV18; CDR3nt: TGTGCCAGCTCACGGGCAACAGGGTCTGGGGCCAACGTCCTGATTTTC; CDR3aa: CASSRATGSGANVLIF
j_gene: TRBJ2-5; d_gene: .; abundance: .; v_gene: TRBV12-3/TRBV12-4; CDR3nt: TGTGCCAGCAGTCCTACATCGGGAGAGACCCAGTACTTC; CDR3aa: CASSPTSGETQYF